This is a list of T cell receptor beta chains from one sample in a study of cytomegalovirus exposure and HLA in healthy donors. Libraries were prepared by immunoSEQ multiplex PCR; TCRdb keeps only in-frame clonotypes and omits some of them. The sample lists about 120,000 clones, 70% to 90% occurring once. The sample taken for sequencing was PBMCs. All receptors derive from a woman in her late teens or twenties in good health and CMV-seropositive. Each CDR3 is given with its conserved first and last residue. The D gene is left open where the match is weak. A row's size may be missing; if present it is once, few, many or a size class.

v_call	clone_size	j_call	d_call	cdr3_length	cdr3_aa	cdr3_nt
TRBV5-1	.	TRBJ1-1	TRBD1	16	CASSFGDRAANTEAFF	TGCGCCAGCAGCTTCGGAGACAGGGCCGCGAACACTGAAGCTTTCTTT
TRBV6-1	.	TRBJ2-3	.	16	CASSDFARQNTDTQYF	TGTGCCAGCAGTGATTTCGCGAGACAGAACACAGATACGCAGTATTTT
TRBV7-9	once	TRBJ1-4	TRBD1	14	CASSPGGPNEKLFF	TGTGCCAGCAGCCCAGGGGGCCCTAATGAAAAACTGTTTTTT
TRBV6-6	.	TRBJ1-6	TRBD1	14	CASKPTGENSPLHF	TGTGCCAGCAAACCGACAGGGGAAAATTCACCCCTCCACTTT
TRBV6-5	.	TRBJ2-2	TRBD1	15	CASSSGTGAAGELFF	TGTGCCAGCAGTTCCGGGACAGGGGCTGCCGGGGAGCTGTTTTTT
TRBV5-4	once	TRBJ1-2	.	13	CASSLDSSYGYTF	TGTGCCAGCAGCTTGGATTCGTCCTATGGCTACACCTTC
TRBV19	few	TRBJ2-3	.	13	CASSIIIGDTQYF	TGTGCCAGTAGTATAATCATCGGTGATACGCAGTATTTT
TRBV5-8	.	TRBJ1-2	.	18	CASSKLSLGRPTNYGYTF	TGTGCCAGCAGCAAACTGTCCTTGGGCAGGCCCACTAACTATGGCTACACCTTC
TRBV7-3	once	TRBJ2-1	TRBD2	13	CASSSGGYNEQFF	TGTGCCAGCAGTAGCGGGGGCTACAATGAGCAGTTCTTC
TRBV5-1	.	TRBJ1-1	.	15	CASSRPDRPNTEAFF	TGCGCCAGCAGCAGACCCGACAGGCCGAACACTGAAGCTTTCTTT
TRBV2	.	TRBJ2-1	.	16	CASSGGTFHSYNEQFF	TGTGCCAGCAGTGGGGGGACTTTCCACTCCTACAATGAGCAGTTCTTC
TRBV21-1	once	TRBJ2-7	.	15	CASSIRTGSSYEQYF	TGTGCCAGCAGCATACGGACAGGGAGCTCCTACGAGCAGTACTTC
TRBV7-3	.	TRBJ1-1	.	16	CASSLMGPGGNTEAFF	TGTGCCAGCAGCTTAATGGGGCCAGGTGGGAACACTGAAGCTTTCTTT
TRBV19	few	TRBJ1-2	.	13	CASSTGIAYGYTF	TGTGCCAGTAGTACAGGGATCGCCTATGGCTACACCTTC
TRBV6-6	.	TRBJ2-7	TRBD2	15	CASSPTSGVSYEQYF	TGTGCCAGCAGCCCGACTAGCGGGGTCTCCTACGAGCAGTACTTC
TRBV7-9	.	TRBJ2-2	.	14	CASSLAFGTGELFF	TGTGCCAGCAGCTTAGCTTTCGGCACCGGGGAGCTGTTTTTT
TRBV5-5	.	TRBJ2-5	TRBD1	12	CASSRDRETQYF	TGTGCCAGCAGCCGGGACAGGGAGACCCAGTACTTC
TRBV6-1	.	TRBJ1-5	TRBD1	16	CASSARTGGSNQPQHF	TGTGCCAGCAGTGCGCGGACAGGGGGAAGCAATCAGCCCCAGCATTTT
TRBV2	once	TRBJ2-5	TRBD2	11	CASSYTSGEYF	TGTGCCAGCAGCTACACTAGCGGGGAGTACTTC
TRBV4-3	once	TRBJ1-1	.	16	CASSPNPGGMNTEAFF	TGCGCCAGCAGCCCGAACCCGGGGGGTATGAACACTGAAGCTTTCTTT
TRBV7-2	.	TRBJ2-3	TRBD2	16	CASSLVASGRSDTQYF	TGTGCCAGCAGCTTAGTCGCTAGCGGGAGGTCAGATACGCAGTATTTT
TRBV9	.	TRBJ2-3	.	13	CASQGGSTDTQYF	TGTGCCAGTCAGGGGGGAAGCACAGATACGCAGTATTTT
TRBV7-9	.	TRBJ1-1	.	13	CASTLSGFTEAFF	TGTGCCAGCACCCTGTCGGGTTTCACTGAAGCTTTCTTT
TRBV9	.	TRBJ2-7	.	14	CASSAGTLSYEQYF	TGTGCCAGCAGCGCCGGGACACTATCCTACGAGCAGTACTTC
TRBV10-3	.	TRBJ1-1	.	13	CAISGNSNTEAFF	TGTGCCATCAGTGGGAACAGTAACACTGAAGCTTTCTTT
TRBV18	.	TRBJ1-6	TRBD1	15	CASSSDRVDKSPLHF	TGTGCCAGCTCATCGGACAGGGTAGACAAATCACCCCTCCACTTT
TRBV6-1	.	TRBJ1-5	.	15	CASSESPGGNQPQHF	TGTGCCAGCAGTGAGTCGCCCGGGGGCAATCAGCCCCAGCATTTT
TRBV5-8	.	TRBJ1-2	.	18	CASSLEVRTRASKDGYTF	TGTGCCAGCAGCTTGGAAGTTAGGACCAGGGCCTCAAAGGATGGCTACACCTTC